This entry describes one T cell receptor beta chain. There are 12 residues in the CDR3. J lost 5 bases, V lost 9 bases, and 7 bases had no gene match. Germline V gene sequence: CDR1 SEHNR, CDR2 FQNEAQ (reference sequence). The PCR contained 60 Vbeta and 13 Jbeta primers. The data were produced by immunoSEQ multiplex PCR, yet TCRdb's version contains in-frame clones alone and is incomplete. The sample records roughly 20,000 clones, over 75% being singletons. This record comes from a study of cytomegalovirus exposure and HLA in healthy donors. Overall study: About 180 million T cells yielded roughly 120 million unique TCR beta sequences, as an earlier analysis found.

The receptor comes from a man in his 60s in good health and CMV-seronegative. The genes are TRBV7-9 and TRBJ2-7; 7 bases match TRBD1. Sequencing was carried out using PBMCs. CDR3 bases: TGTGCCAGTAGAGAAGACAGGGACGAGCAGTACTTC. Encoded protein: CASREDRDEQYF.